This TCR beta chain was captured in a study of technical replicates of blood from a handful of donors. The assay was immunoSEQ multiplex PCR, and TCRdb's table has in-frame clones only and misses some. In the table there are 90,000 to 100,000 clones, approximately 95% of which are singletons. Germline CDR1 reads DFQATT; CDR2 reads SNEGSKA (reference sequence). The CDR3 loop spans 10 amino acids. V lost 3 bases and J 5 bases, leaving 3 bases between the germline ends. The V and J genes are TRBV20-1 and TRBJ2-3; D is unresolved. Sequencing input: T cells isolated from PBMCs. The clonotype originates from a human donor in good health. Here the CDR3 DNA reads TGCAGTGCTAGTAAAGATACGCAGTATTTT. Translating it yields CSASKDTQYF.